This T cell receptor (beta chain) was captured by sequencing in a study of blood T cell repertoires in COVID-19. The count of this clone is one. Using immunoSEQ multiplex PCR, the repertoire was profiled, and TCRdb retains in-frame clones only, with some absent. The sample holds about 250,000 clones, about 82% seen once. This TCR derives from a man aged 50 or older with COVID-19, enrolled during active disease. Sequenced input: peripheral blood.

The CDR3: CASSLATGFRNTEAFF. The CDR3 DNA reads as TGTGCCAGCAGCTTGGCCACAGGGTTTCGGAACACTGAAGCTTTCTTT. This sequence joins TRBV5-5 and TRBJ1-1, with D perhaps matching TRBD1 (6 bases). The CDR3 loop spans 16 amino acids. Trimming removed 0 bases from V and 1 base from J, with 13 bases in between. From germline, CDR1 is SGHKS and CDR2 YYEKEE (reference sequence).